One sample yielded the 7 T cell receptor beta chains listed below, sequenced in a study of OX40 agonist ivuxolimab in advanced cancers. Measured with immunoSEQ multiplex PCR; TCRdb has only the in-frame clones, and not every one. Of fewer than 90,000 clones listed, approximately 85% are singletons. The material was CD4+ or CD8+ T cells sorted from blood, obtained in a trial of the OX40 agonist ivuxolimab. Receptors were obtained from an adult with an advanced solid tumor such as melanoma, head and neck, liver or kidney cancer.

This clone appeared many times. The CDR3 is CASRSGTTGELFF. CDR3 coding DNA: TGCGCCAGTCGATCCGGGACAACCGGGGAGCTGTTTTTT. The chain carries TRBV5-1 and TRBJ2-2; a weak D match, TRBD1 (6 bases). Germline loops: CDR1 SGHRS, CDR2 YFSETQ. Trimming took off 8 bases at V and 5 bases at J, with 13 bases between the two ends. The CDR3 consists of 13 residues.

CDR3 nucleotide sequence: TGTGCCTGGAATCTCGAGGGCAATCAGCCCCAGCATTTT. Its protein is CAWNLEGNQPQHF. The chain has TRBV30 and TRBJ1-5; no reliable D call. The CDR3 totals 13 residues. V lost 4 bases, J lost 2 bases, and 9 bases lay in between. In germline, CDR1 is GTSNPN, CDR2 SVGIG (reference sequence).

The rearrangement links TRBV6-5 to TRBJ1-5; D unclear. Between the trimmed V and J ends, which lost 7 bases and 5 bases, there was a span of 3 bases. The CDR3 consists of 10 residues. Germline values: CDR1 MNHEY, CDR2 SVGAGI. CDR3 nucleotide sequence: TGTGCCAGCAATGATCAGCCCCAGCATTTT. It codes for CASNDQPQHF.

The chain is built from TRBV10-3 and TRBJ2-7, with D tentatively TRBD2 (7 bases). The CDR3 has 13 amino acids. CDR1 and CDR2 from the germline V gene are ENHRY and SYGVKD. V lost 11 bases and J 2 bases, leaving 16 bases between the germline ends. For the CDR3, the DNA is TGTGCCTCGGGGGGAGGACAGACCTACGAGCAGTACTTC. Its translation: CASGGGQTYEQYF.

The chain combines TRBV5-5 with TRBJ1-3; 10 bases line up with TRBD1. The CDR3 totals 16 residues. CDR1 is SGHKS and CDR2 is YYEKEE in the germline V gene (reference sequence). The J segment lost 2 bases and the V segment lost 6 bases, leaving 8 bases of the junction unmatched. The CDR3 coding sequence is TGTGCCAGCACCATCGACAGGGGGCAAACTGGAAACACCATATATTTT. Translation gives CASTIDRGQTGNTIYF.

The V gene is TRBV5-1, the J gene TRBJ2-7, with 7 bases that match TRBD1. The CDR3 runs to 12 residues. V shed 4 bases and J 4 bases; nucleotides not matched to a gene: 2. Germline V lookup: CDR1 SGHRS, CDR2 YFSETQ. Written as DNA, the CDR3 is TGCGCCAGCAGCAGGGACAGTTACGAGCAGTACTTC. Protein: CASSRDSYEQYF.

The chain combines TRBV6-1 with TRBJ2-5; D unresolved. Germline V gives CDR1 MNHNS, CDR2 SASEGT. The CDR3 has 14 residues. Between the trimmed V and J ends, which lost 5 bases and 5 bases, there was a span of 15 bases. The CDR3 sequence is CASSPFFGQETQYF. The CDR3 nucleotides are TGTGCCAGCAGTCCGTTTTTTGGGCAGGAGACCCAGTACTTC.